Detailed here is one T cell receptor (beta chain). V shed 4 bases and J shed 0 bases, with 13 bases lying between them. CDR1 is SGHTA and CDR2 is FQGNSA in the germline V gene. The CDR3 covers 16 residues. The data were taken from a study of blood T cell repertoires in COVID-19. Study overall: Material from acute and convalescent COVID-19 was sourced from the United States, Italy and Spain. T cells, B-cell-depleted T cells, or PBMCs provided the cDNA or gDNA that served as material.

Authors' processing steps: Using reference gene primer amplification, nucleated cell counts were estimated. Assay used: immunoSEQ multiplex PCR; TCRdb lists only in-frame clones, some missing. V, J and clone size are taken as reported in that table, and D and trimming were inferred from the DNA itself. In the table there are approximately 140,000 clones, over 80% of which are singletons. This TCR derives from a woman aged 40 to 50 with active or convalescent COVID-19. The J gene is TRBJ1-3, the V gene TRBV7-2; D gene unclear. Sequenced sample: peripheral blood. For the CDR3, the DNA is TGTGCCAGCAGCTCTGTTGCCGGACTCTCTGGAAACACCATATATTTT. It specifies CASSSVAGLSGNTIYF.